This TCR beta chain appears in the sequencing data of a study of early T cells in non-severe SARS-CoV-2 infection. Study background: Sequenced bulk RNA came from whole blood that was unsorted, and chains were unpaired.

This clonotype was recorded at least ten times. Trimming removed 2 bases at V and 4 bases at J, with 8 bases between. The CDR3 is 13 amino acids. Germline-derived CDR1 and CDR2 are MNHNY and SVGAGI (reference sequence). TCRdb recomputed calls from the 5' RACE reads with MiXCR, one row per CDR3 protein. The top ten hold about 8.2% of the sample, which has about 83,000 distinct CDR3 sequences, less than 11% seen once. The specimen comprised whole blood, sampled at baseline. The sequence came from an adult who was a healthcare worker with PCR-confirmed SARS-CoV-2 infection or an uninfected control (not recorded which). The gene calls are TRBV6-6 and TRBJ2-5; TRBD1 is a possible D gene (5 bases). The CDR3 loop reads CASSYQGIETQYF. The CDR3 nucleotides read TGTGCCAGCAGTTACCAGGGTATAGAGACCCAGTACTTC.